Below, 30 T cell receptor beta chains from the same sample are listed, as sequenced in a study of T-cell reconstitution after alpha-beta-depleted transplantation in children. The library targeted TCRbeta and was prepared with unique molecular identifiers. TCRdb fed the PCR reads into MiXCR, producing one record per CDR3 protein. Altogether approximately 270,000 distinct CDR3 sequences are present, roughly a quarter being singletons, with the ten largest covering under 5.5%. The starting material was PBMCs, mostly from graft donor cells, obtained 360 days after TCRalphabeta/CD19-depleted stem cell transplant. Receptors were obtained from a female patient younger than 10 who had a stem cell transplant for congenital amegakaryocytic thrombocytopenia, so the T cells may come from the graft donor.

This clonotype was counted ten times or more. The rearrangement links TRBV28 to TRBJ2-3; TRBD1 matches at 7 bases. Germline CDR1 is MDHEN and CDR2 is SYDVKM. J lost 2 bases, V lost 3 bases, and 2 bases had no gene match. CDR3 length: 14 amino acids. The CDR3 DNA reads TGTGCCAGCAGTTTCGACAGGGTCACAGATACGCAGTATTTT. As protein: CASSFDRVTDTQYF. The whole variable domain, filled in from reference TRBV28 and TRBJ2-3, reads DVKVTQSSRYLVKRTGEKVFLECVQDMDHENMFWYRQDPGLGLRLIYFSYDVKMKEKGDIPEGYSVSREKKERFSLILESASTNQTSMYLCASSFDRVTDTQYFGPGTRLTVL.

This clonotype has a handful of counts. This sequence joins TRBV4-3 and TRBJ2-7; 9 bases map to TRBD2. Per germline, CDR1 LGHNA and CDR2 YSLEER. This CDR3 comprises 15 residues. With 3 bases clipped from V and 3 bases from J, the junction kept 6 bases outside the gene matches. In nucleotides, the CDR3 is TGCGCCAGCAGCCAGAGGACTAGCGCCTACTACGAGCAGTACTTC. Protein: CASSQRTSAYYEQYF.

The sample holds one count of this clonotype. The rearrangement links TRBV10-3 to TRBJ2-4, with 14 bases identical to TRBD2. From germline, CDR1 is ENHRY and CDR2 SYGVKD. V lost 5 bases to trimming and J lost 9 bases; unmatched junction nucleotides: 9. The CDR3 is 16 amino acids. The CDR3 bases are TGTGCCATCAGTCCGACTAGCGGGGGGGCCGGGGGCATTCAGTACTTC. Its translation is CAISPTSGGAGGIQYF.

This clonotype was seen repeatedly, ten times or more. The CDR3 bases are TGCGCCAGCAGCCAAGTGACAGGGGGCATGAATGAGCAGTTCTTC. This translates into CASSQVTGGMNEQFF. J is TRBJ2-1 and V is TRBV4-1, with 10 bases identical to TRBD1. Trimming removed 1 base from V and 7 bases from J; junction bases left unmatched: 4. The V gene's germline CDR1 is MGHRA and CDR2 YSYEKL. The CDR3 consists of 15 residues.

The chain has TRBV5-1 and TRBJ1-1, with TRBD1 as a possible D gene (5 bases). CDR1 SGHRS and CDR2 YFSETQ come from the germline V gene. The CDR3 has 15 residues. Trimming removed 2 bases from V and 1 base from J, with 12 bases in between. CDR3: CASSFSPTANTEAFF. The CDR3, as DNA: TGCGCCAGCAGCTTTTCGCCGACAGCGAACACTGAAGCTTTCTTT.

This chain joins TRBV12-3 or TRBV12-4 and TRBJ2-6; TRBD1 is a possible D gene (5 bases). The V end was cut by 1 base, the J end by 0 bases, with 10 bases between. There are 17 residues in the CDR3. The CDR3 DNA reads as TGTGCCAGCAGTTTAGATACAGGAACCTCTGGGGCCAACGTCCTGACTTTC. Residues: CASSLDTGTSGANVLTF.

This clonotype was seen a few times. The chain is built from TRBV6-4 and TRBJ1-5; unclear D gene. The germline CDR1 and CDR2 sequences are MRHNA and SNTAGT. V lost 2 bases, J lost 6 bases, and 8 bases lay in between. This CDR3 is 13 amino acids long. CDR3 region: CASSDQSGQPQHF. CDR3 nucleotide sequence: TGTGCCAGCAGTGACCAGAGTGGTCAGCCCCAGCATTTT.

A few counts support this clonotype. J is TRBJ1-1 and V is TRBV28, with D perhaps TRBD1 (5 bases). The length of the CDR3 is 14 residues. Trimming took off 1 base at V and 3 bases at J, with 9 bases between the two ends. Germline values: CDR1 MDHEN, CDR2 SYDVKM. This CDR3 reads CASSLFLGDTEAFF. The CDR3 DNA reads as TGTGCCAGCAGTTTATTTTTGGGGGACACTGAAGCTTTCTTT. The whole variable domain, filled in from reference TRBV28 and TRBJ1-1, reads DVKVTQSSRYLVKRTGEKVFLECVQDMDHENMFWYRQDPGLGLRLIYFSYDVKMKEKGDIPEGYSVSREKKERFSLILESASTNQTSMYLCASSLFLGDTEAFFGQGTRLTVV.

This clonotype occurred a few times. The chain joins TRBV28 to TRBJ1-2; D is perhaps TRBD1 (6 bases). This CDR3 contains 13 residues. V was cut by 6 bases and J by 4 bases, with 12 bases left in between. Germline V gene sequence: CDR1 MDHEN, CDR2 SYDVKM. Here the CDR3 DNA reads TGTGCCAGCAGAAGGACAGTTGCCTATGGCTACACCTTC. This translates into CASRRTVAYGYTF.

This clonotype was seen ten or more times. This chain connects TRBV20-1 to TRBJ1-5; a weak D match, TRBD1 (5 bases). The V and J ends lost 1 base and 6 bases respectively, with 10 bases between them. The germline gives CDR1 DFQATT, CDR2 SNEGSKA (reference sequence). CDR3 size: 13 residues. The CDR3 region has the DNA TGCAGTGCTAGAGGACAGAGAAGTCAGCCCCAGCATTTT. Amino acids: CSARGQRSQPQHF.

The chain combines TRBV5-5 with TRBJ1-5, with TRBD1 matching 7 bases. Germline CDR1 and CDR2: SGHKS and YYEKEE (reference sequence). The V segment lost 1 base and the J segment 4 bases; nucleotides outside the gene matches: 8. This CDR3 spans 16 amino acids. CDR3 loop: CASSLILDRDNQPQHF. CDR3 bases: TGTGCCAGCAGCTTGATCCTCGACAGGGATAATCAGCCCCAGCATTTT. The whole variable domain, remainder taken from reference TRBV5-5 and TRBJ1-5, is DAGVTQSPTHLIKTRGQQVTLRCSPISGHKSVSWYQQVLGQGPQFIFQYYEKEERGRGNFPDRFSARQFPNYSSELNVNALLLGDSALYLCASSLILDRDNQPQHFGDGTRLSIL.

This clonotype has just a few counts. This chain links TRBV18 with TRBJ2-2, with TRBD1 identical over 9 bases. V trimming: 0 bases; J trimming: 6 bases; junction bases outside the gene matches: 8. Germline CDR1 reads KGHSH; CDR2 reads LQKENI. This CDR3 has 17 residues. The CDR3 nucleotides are TGTGCCAGCTCACCACCTACGGGGACAGGGTCGTCCGGGGAGCTGTTTTTT. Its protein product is CASSPPTGTGSSGELFF.

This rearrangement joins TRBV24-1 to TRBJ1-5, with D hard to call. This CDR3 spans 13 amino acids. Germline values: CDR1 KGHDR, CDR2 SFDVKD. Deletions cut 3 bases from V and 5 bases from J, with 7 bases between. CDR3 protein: CATSDNDYQPQHF. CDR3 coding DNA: TGTGCCACCAGTGATAACGACTATCAGCCCCAGCATTTT.

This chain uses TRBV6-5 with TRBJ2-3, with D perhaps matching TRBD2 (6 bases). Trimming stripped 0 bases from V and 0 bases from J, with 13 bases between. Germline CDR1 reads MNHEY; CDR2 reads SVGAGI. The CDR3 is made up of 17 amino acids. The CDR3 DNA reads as TGTGCCAGCAGTTACTCCTGGGCGGGGACTAGCACAGATACGCAGTATTTT. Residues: CASSYSWAGTSTDTQYF.

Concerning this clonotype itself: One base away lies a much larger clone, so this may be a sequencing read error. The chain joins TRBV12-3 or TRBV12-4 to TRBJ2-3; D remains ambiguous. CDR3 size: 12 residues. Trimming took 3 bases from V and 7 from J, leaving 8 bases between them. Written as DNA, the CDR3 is TGTGCCAGCAGTTTCCTAGGATATACGCAGTATTTT. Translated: CASSFLGYTQYF.

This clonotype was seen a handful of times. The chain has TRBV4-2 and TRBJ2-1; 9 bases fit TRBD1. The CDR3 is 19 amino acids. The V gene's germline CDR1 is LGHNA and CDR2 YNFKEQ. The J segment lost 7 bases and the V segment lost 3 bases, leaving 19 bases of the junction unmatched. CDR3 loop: CASSQGLRGLQGAGNEQFF. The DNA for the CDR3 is TGTGCCAGCAGCCAGGGCCTCAGGGGCTTACAGGGGGCGGGTAATGAGCAGTTCTTC.

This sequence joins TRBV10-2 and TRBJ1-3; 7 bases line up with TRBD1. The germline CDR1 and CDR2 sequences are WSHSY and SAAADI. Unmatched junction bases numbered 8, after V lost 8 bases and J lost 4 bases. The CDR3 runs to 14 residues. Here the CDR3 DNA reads TGCGCCAGCTCTCGACAGGGAACAGGAAACACCATATATTTT. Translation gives CASSRQGTGNTIYF.

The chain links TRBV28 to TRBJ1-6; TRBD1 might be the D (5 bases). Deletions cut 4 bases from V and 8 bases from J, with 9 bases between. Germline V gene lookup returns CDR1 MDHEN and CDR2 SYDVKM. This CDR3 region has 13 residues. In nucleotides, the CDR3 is TGTGCCAGCAGTTCTGACAGAGATTCACCCCTCCACTTT. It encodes CASSSDRDSPLHF.

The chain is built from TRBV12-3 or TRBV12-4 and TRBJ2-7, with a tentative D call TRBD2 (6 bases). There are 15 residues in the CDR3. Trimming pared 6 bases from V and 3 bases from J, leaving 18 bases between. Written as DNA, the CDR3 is TGTGCCAGCAGACCGAACCGGGACTCAGGCTACGAGCAGTACTTC. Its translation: CASRPNRDSGYEQYF.

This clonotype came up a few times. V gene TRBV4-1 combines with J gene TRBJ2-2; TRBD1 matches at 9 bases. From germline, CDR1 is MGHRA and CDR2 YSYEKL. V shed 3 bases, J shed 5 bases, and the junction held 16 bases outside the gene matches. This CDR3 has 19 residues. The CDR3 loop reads CASSQDRDRALSYTGELFF. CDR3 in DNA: TGCGCCAGCAGCCAGGACCGGGACAGGGCCCTTTCTTATACCGGGGAGCTGTTTTTT.

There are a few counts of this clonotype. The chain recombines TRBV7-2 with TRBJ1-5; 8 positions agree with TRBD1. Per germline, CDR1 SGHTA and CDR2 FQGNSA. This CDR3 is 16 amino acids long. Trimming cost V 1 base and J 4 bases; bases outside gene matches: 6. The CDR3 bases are TGTGCCAGCAGCTTAGGAAAGACAGGGGCTAATCAGCCCCAGCATTTT. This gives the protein CASSLGKTGANQPQHF.

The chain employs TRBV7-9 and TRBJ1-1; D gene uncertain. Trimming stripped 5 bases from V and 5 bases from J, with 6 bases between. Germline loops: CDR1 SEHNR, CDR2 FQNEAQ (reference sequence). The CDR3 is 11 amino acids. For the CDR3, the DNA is TGTGCCAGCAGCGCCCATACTGAAGCTTTCTTT. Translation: CASSAHTEAFF.

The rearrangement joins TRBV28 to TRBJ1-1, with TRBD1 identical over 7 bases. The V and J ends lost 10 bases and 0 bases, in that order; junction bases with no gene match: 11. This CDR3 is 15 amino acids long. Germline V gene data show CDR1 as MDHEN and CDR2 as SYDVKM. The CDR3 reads CATATRGRMNTEAFF. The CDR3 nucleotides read TGTGCCACCGCCACGAGGGGGCGGATGAACACTGAAGCTTTCTTT. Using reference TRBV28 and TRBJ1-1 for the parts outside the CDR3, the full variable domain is DVKVTQSSRYLVKRTGEKVFLECVQDMDHENMFWYRQDPGLGLRLIYFSYDVKMKEKGDIPEGYSVSREKKERFSLILESASTNQTSMYLCATATRGRMNTEAFFGQGTRLTVV.

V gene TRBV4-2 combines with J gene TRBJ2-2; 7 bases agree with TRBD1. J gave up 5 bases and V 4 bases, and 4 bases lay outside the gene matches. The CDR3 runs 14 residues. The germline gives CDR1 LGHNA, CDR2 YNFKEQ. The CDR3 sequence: CASSPGQTTGELFF. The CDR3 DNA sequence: TGTGCCAGCAGCCCGGGACAGACGACCGGGGAGCTGTTTTTT.

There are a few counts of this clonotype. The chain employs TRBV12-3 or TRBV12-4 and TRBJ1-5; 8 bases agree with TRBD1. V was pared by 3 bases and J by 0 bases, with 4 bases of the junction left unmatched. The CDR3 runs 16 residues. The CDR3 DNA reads TGTGCCAGCAGTTTCCTAACAGGGGGTAGCAATCAGCCCCAGCATTTT. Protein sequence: CASSFLTGGSNQPQHF.

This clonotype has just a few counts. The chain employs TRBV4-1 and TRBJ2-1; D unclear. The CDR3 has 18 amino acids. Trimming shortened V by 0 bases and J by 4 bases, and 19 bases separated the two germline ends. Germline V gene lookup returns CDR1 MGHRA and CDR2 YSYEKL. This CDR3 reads CASSQDIEKDGPYNEQFF. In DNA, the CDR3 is TGCGCCAGCAGCCAAGACATTGAAAAGGATGGACCATACAATGAGCAGTTCTTC.

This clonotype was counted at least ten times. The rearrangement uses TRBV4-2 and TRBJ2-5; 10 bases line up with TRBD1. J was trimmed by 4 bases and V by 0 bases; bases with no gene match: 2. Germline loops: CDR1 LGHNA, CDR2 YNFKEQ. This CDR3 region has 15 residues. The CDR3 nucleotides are TGTGCCAGCAGCCAAGACCGGGACAGGGGAGAGACCCAGTACTTC. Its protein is CASSQDRDRGETQYF.

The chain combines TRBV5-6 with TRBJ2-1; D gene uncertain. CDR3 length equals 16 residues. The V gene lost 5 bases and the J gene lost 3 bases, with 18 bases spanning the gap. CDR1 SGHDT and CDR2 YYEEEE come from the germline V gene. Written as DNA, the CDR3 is TGTGCCAGCAGGGCTACTGGGGTGACAAACTACAATGAGCAGTTCTTC. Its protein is CASRATGVTNYNEQFF.

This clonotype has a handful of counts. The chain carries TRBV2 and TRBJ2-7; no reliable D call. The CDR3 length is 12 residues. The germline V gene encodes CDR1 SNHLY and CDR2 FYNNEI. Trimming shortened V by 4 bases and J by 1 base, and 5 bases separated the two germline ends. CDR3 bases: TGTGCCAGCAGTGGGGGATCCTACGAGCAGTACTTC. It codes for CASSGGSYEQYF. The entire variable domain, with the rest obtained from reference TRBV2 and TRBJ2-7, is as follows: EPEVTQTPSHQVTQMGQEVILRCVPISNHLYFYWYRQILGQKVEFLVSFYNNEISEKSEIFDDQFSVERPDGSNFTLKIRSTKLEDSAMYFCASSGGSYEQYFGPGTRLTVT.

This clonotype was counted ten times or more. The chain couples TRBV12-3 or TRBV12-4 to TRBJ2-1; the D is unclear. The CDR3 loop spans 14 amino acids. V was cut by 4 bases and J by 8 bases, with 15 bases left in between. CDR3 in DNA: TGTGCCAGCAGTTCGATCCTTAGACCCCATGAGCAGTTCTTC. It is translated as CASSSILRPHEQFF.